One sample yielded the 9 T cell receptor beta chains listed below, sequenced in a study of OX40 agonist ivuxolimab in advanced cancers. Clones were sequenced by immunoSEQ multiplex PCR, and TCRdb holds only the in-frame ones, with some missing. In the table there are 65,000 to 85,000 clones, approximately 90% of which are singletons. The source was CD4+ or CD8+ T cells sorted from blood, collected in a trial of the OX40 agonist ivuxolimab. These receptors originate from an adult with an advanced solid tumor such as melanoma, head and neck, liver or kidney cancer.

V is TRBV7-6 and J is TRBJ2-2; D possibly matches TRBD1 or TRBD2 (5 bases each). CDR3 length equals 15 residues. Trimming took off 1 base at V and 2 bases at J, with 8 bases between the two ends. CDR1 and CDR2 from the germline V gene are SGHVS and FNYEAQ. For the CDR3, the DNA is TGTGCCAGCAGCTTAGGGGGGACCAACACCGGGGAGCTGTTTTTT. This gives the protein CASSLGGTNTGELFF.

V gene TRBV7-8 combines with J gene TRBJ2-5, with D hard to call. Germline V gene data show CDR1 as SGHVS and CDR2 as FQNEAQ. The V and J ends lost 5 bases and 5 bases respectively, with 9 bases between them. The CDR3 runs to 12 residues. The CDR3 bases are TGTGCCAGCAGCCAGAACCGGGAGACCCAGTACTTC. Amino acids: CASSQNRETQYF.

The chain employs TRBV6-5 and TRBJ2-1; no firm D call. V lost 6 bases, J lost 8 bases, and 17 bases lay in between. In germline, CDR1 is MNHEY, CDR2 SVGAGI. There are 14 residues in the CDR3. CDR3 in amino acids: CASRTVGMGYEQFF. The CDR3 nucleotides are TGTGCCAGCAGGACTGTTGGTATGGGGTATGAGCAGTTCTTC.

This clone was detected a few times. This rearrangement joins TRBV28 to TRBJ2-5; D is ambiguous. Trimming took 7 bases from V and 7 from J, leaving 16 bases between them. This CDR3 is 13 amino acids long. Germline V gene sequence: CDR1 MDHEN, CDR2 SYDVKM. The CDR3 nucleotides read TGTGCCAGCAATTACGACAAGTGGGGGACCCAGTACTTC. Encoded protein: CASNYDKWGTQYF.

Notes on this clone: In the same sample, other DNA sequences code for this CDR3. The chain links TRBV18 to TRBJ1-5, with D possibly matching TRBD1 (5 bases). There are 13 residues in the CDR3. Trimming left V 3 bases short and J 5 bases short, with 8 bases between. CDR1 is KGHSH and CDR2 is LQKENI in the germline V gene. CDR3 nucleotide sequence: TGTGCCAGCTCACCTCAAGGGGATCAGCCCCAGCATTTT. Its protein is CASSPQGDQPQHF.

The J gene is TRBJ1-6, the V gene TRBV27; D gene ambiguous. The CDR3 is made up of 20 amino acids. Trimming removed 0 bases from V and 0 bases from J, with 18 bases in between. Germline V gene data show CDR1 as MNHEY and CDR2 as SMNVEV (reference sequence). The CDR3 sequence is CASSLSPFRRFSSYNSPLHF. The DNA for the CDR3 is TGTGCCAGCAGTTTATCCCCATTTCGACGGTTCAGCTCCTATAATTCACCCCTCCACTTT.

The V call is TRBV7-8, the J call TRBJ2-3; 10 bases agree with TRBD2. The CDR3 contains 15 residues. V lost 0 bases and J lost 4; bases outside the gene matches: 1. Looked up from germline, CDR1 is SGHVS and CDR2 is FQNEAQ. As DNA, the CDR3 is TGTGCCAGCAGCTTAGCGCTAGCGGGGGCAGATACGCAGTATTTT. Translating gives CASSLALAGADTQYF.

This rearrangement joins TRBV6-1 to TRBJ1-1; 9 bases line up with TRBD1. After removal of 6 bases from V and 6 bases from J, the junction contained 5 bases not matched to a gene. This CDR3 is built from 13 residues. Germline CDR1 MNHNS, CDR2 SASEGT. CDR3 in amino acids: CASSGTGTPEAFF. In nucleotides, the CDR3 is TGTGCCAGCAGCGGGACAGGGACTCCTGAAGCTTTCTTT.

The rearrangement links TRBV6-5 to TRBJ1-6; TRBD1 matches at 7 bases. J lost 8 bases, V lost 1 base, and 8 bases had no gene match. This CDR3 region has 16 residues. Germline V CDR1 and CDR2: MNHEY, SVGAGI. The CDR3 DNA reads TGTGCCAGCAGTTACTTACGGGACAGAGACGATTCACCCCTCCACTTT. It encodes CASSYLRDRDDSPLHF.